A selection of T cell receptor beta chains follows, all from one sample in a study of regulatory T cells in long-lasting Graves disease. One entry per CDR3 protein, called by TCRdb with MiXCR from the multiplex PCR reads. Here the sample spans about 430,000 distinct CDR3 sequences, 21% being singletons. The input for sequencing was peripheral blood mononuclear cells (PBMCs), taken when the disease was refractory, from a patient treated with antithyroid drugs. The receptor source for this set is a female donor with Graves disease. Both conserved end residues are part of each CDR3. Each record gives: D gene, clone size, J gene, V gene, CDR3 protein, CDR3 DNA. D genes are given only for firm matches. The size of a clone is reported for some rows only, either as once, few or many, or as a class for expanded clones.

NA | many | TRBJ2-7 | TRBV28 | CASSLADSSSYEQYF | TGTGCCAGCAGTTTGGCGGACAGTTCGTCCTACGAGCAGTACTTC
NA | NA | TRBJ2-5 | TRBV9 | CASSVGPIQETQYF | TGTGCCAGCAGCGTGGGACCGATCCAAGAGACCCAGTACTTC
TRBD2 | many | TRBJ2-7 | TRBV6-2/TRBV6-3 | CASSEGGLALSYEQYF | TGTGCCAGCAGTGAGGGGGGACTAGCGTTGTCCTACGAGCAGTACTTC
NA | many | TRBJ2-7 | TRBV2 | CASRAGQTYYGQYF | TGTGCCAGCAGGGCAGGACAAACCTACTACGGGCAGTACTTC
NA | NA | TRBJ1-1 | TRBV15 | CATTRHGVMNTEAFF | TGTGCCACCACTCGGCATGGGGTCATGAACACTGAAGCTTTCTTT
NA | many | TRBJ1-3 | TRBV3-1 | CASSQVGQENTIYF | TGTGCCAGCAGCCAAGTCGGACAAGAAAACACCATATATTTT
NA | many | TRBJ2-5 | TRBV2 | CASRARGIQETQYF | TGTGCCAGCAGGGCCAGGGGAATACAAGAGACCCAGTACTTC
TRBD1 | few | TRBJ2-7 | TRBV28 | CASSPPGTGVREQYF | TGTGCCAGCAGTCCACCCGGGACAGGGGTTCGCGAGCAGTACTTC
NA | few | TRBJ1-2 | TRBV19 | CASTTHGNYGYTF | TGTGCCAGTACAACTCACGGGAACTATGGCTACACCTTC
TRBD1 | many | TRBJ1-5 | TRBV19 | CASSQTGGVNQPQHF | TGTGCCAGTAGTCAAACAGGGGGCGTTAATCAGCCCCAGCATTTT
NA | NA | TRBJ1-1 | TRBV29-1 | CSVDTGGYTEAFF | TGCAGCGTTGACACTGGTGGCTACACTGAAGCTTTCTTT
NA | few | TRBJ2-3 | TRBV20-1 | CSASRGFTDTQYF | TGCAGTGCTAGTCGGGGGTTCACAGATACGCAGTATTTT
NA | many | TRBJ2-5 | TRBV28 | CASSLSKGRETQYF | TGTGCCAGCAGTTTGAGTAAAGGGCGGGAGACCCAGTACTTC
NA | NA | TRBJ2-1 | TRBV20-1 | CSARDGLADYNEQFF | TGCAGTGCTAGAGATGGCCTAGCAGATTACAATGAGCAGTTCTTC
NA | many | TRBJ2-5 | TRBV28 | CASSLVRARKGVKETQYF | TGTGCCAGCAGTTTAGTTAGGGCTCGGAAGGGGGTGAAAGAGACCCAGTACTTC
NA | NA | TRBJ2-7 | TRBV2 | CASSEQPGDSYEQYF | TGTGCCAGCAGTGAACAGCCTGGTGACTCCTACGAGCAGTACTTC
TRBD1 | NA | TRBJ2-7 | TRBV20-1 | CSAMDRGRNEQYF | TGCAGTGCCATGGACAGGGGTCGGAACGAGCAGTACTTC
TRBD1 | once | TRBJ2-1 | TRBV27 | CASSSGQGGSYNEQFF | TGTGCCAGCAGTTCCGGACAGGGAGGCTCCTACAATGAGCAGTTCTTC
NA | NA | TRBJ1-6 | TRBV29-1 | CSVGDAEDNSPLHF | TGCAGCGTTGGGGACGCGGAGGATAATTCACCCCTCCACTTT
TRBD1 | NA | TRBJ1-2 | TRBV28 | CASSRPAQGGYGYTF | TGTGCCAGCAGCCGTCCAGCGCAGGGGGGCTATGGCTACACCTTC
TRBD2 | NA | TRBJ2-7 | TRBV6-5 | CASSYRTSGPPPYEQYF | TGTGCCAGCAGTTACCGGACTAGCGGGCCACCGCCATACGAGCAGTACTTC
NA | NA | TRBJ2-7 | TRBV5-1 | CASSLVGQLSYEQYF | TGCGCCAGCAGCTTGGTAGGGCAACTCTCCTACGAGCAGTACTTC
TRBD2 | NA | TRBJ2-3 | TRBV28 | CASSLQVLADTDTQYF | TGTGCCAGCAGTTTACAGGTACTAGCGGACACAGATACGCAGTATTTT
NA | NA | TRBJ2-7 | TRBV15 | CATSRDRLAGNYEQYF | TGTGCCACCAGCAGAGATCGCCTAGCCGGTAACTACGAGCAGTACTTC
TRBD1 | few | TRBJ1-1 | TRBV11-3 | CASSSQGADTEAFF | TGTGCCAGCAGCTCGCAGGGGGCCGACACTGAAGCTTTCTTT
TRBD1 | NA | TRBJ1-1 | TRBV19 | CASSIGTGVTEAFF | TGTGCCAGTAGTATAGGGACAGGGGTTACTGAAGCTTTCTTT
NA | few | TRBJ1-1 | TRBV6-6 | CASSYWREGAGAFF | TGTGCCAGCAGTTACTGGAGGGAAGGCGCTGGAGCTTTCTTT
NA | many | TRBJ2-7 | TRBV6-1 | CASTRGTAGYEQYF | TGTGCCAGCACCCGTGGAACGGCGGGTTACGAGCAGTACTTC
NA | NA | TRBJ2-3 | TRBV28 | CASSRVPDTQYF | TGTGCCAGCAGCAGGGTTCCAGATACGCAGTATTTT
TRBD1 | many | TRBJ1-4 | TRBV2 | CASRYRGEKLFF | TGTGCCAGCAGGTACAGGGGCGAAAAACTGTTTTTT
TRBD1 | NA | TRBJ1-1 | TRBV28 | CASSPHETGRTEAFF | TGTGCCAGCAGCCCTCACGAGACAGGGAGGACTGAAGCTTTCTTT
TRBD1 | few | TRBJ2-7 | TRBV2 | CASSVDRAEQYF | TGTGCCAGCAGCGTCGACAGGGCCGAGCAGTACTTC
NA | NA | TRBJ2-7 | TRBV15 | CATSRGRTYEQYF | TGTGCCACCAGCAGAGGGAGAACCTACGAGCAGTACTTC
NA | few | TRBJ1-4 | TRBV18 | CASSSRDTNEKLFF | TGTGCCAGCTCATCCCGGGACACAAATGAAAAACTGTTTTTT
NA | NA | TRBJ1-1 | TRBV20-1 | CSASSSRRSTEAFF | TGCAGTGCTAGCTCGTCAAGGAGGAGCACTGAAGCTTTCTTT
TRBD2 | few | TRBJ2-7 | TRBV19 | CASSILAGGRDEQYF | TGTGCCAGTAGTATACTTGCGGGAGGGCGCGACGAGCAGTACTTC
NA | many | TRBJ2-7 | TRBV3-1 | CASSQGGSRINEQYF | TGTGCCAGCAGCCAAGGTGGTAGCCGGATCAACGAGCAGTACTTC
TRBD1 | NA | TRBJ2-7 | TRBV6-2/TRBV6-3 | CASRGSGTGRPYEQYF | TGTGCCAGCAGAGGTTCGGGGACAGGCCGACCCTACGAGCAGTACTTC
NA | NA | TRBJ1-5 | TRBV29-1 | CSFTEGTNQPQHF | TGCAGTTTCACGGAGGGTACAAATCAGCCCCAGCATTTT
NA | NA | TRBJ1-3 | TRBV28 | CASTLQGSGNTIYF | TGTGCCAGCACCTTGCAGGGCTCTGGAAACACCATATATTTT
TRBD1 | NA | TRBJ2-2 | TRBV28 | CASSTGGVNTGELFF | TGTGCCAGCAGTACAGGGGGCGTGAACACCGGGGAGCTGTTTTTT
TRBD1 | few | TRBJ2-7 | TRBV18 | CASSPGQGVHEQYF | TGTGCCAGCTCTCCCGGACAGGGGGTTCACGAGCAGTACTTC
NA | few | TRBJ1-2 | TRBV7-2 | CASSLVPGDRIYGYTF | TGTGCCAGCAGCTTAGTTCCAGGGGACCGGATCTATGGCTACACCTTC
TRBD2 | few | TRBJ2-7 | TRBV6-1 | CASRSSGTTSYEQYF | TGTGCCAGCAGAAGCTCCGGGACTACCTCCTACGAGCAGTACTTC
NA | NA | TRBJ2-3 | TRBV20-1 | CSATTDTQYF | TGCAGTGCTACCACAGATACGCAGTATTTT
NA | NA | TRBJ2-3 | TRBV6-2/TRBV6-3 | CASSQGSGGPDPTDTQYF | TGTGCCAGCAGCCAAGGGTCAGGCGGGCCCGATCCGACAGATACGCAGTATTTT
NA | many | TRBJ2-4 | TRBV28 | CASSSTRSLAKNIQYF | TGTGCCAGCAGTTCAACACGGAGTTTAGCCAAAAACATTCAGTACTTC